Sequencing of this T cell receptor beta chain was carried out in a study of neurological immune-mediated disorders. 5'RACE employing 10-nucleotide random UMIs yielded the cDNA. TCRdb reprocessed the 5' RACE reads with MiXCR, giving one entry per CDR3 protein. Of approximately 30,000 distinct CDR3 sequences listed, 21% are singletons. As concerns this clonotype: Its antigen is still unknown.

Unsorted libraries used 2 million PBMCs kept at -80 degrees C. Germline V CDR1 and CDR2: SQVTM, ANQGSEA. Trimming pared 3 bases from V and 0 bases from J, leaving 15 bases between. This CDR3 has 17 residues. Overall study results and limits: HTLV-1-associated myelopathy had the most TCR clonal expansion, and multiple sclerosis had the least, less than healthy controls. The absence of shared CDR3 amino acid sequences among expanded clones across subjects suggests private repertoires in all groups.

The V and J genes are TRBV29-1 and TRBJ2-6; possibly TRBD1 or TRBD2 for D (5 bases each). The TCR was taken from a woman aged 60-70 years in good health. Specimen: PBMCs. The CDR3: CSVDASPRGSGANVLTF. DNA for the CDR3: TGCAGCGTTGACGCCTCGCCGAGGGGCTCTGGGGCCAACGTCCTGACTTTC.